A selection of T cell receptor beta chains follows, all from one sample in a study of shared clonotypes between healthy human individuals. Data came from immunoSEQ multiplex PCR; TCRdb stores just in-frame clones and leaves some out. The repertoire has about 550,000 clones, around 95% of them found once; the top ten carry less than 0.13%. The sample comprised naive CD8+ T cells sorted from blood. The receptors derive from a woman aged 25 to 45 in good health. The CDR3 runs from the conserved cysteine through the conserved F or W. A D gene is named only where the DNA matches it firmly. Some rows mark clone size as missing; the rest say once, few, many or name a class of expanded clone.

V gene,D gene,J gene,clone size,CDR3 protein,CDR3 DNA
TRBV2,.,TRBJ2-3,once,CASNTGLTSTDTQYF,TGTGCCAGCAACACCGGTCTGACTAGCACAGATACGCAGTATTTT
TRBV19,TRBD1,TRBJ1-5,.,CASSVAGTDNQPQHF,TGTGCCAGTAGTGTAGCCGGGACAGACAATCAGCCCCAGCATTTT
TRBV5-8,.,TRBJ1-2,.,CASSSGTLYGYTF,TGTGCCAGCAGTAGTGGGACCCTCTATGGCTACACCTTC
TRBV7-8,.,TRBJ1-1,many,CASSASTENTEAFF,TGTGCCAGCAGCGCCTCGACAGAGAACACTGAAGCTTTCTTT
TRBV11-2,.,TRBJ2-7,.,CASSPGRYRRSYEQYF,TGTGCCAGCAGCCCCGGTCGCTATCGGCGCTCCTACGAGCAGTACTTC
TRBV5-4,.,TRBJ1-2,.,CASSSPGTGYGYTF,TGTGCCAGCAGCAGTCCCGGGACGGGGTATGGCTACACCTTC
TRBV7-9,.,TRBJ1-4,once,CASSGPGPHGEKLFF,TGTGCCAGCAGCGGGCCGGGACCGCACGGCGAAAAACTGTTTTTT
TRBV27,TRBD2,TRBJ2-1,.,CASSNRGLAGERSYNEQFF,TGTGCCAGCAGTAACAGGGGACTAGCGGGAGAAAGGTCCTACAATGAGCAGTTCTTC
TRBV27,.,TRBJ2-7,.,CASSFGESYEQYF,TGTGCCAGCAGTTTTGGGGAATCCTACGAGCAGTACTTC
TRBV6-6,TRBD1,TRBJ1-2,.,CASSYVDRGYGYTF,TGTGCCAGCAGTTACGTGGACAGGGGCTATGGCTACACCTTC
TRBV27,.,TRBJ1-1,.,CASSAHRGSAFF,TGTGCCAGCAGTGCTCATCGGGGATCAGCTTTCTTT
TRBV12-5,.,TRBJ2-1,once,CASGLVGLGGGSYNEQFF,TGTGCTAGTGGTTTGGTAGGACTCGGCGGAGGCTCCTACAATGAGCAGTTCTTC
TRBV30,.,TRBJ1-1,.,CAWSVTVTEAFF,TGTGCCTGGAGTGTGACAGTGACTGAAGCTTTCTTT
TRBV27,.,TRBJ2-7,.,CASSPGTLYEQYF,TGTGCCAGCAGTCCAGGGACATTGTACGAGCAGTACTTC
TRBV27,TRBD1,TRBJ1-5,.,CASAPGTGDNQPQHF,TGTGCCAGCGCCCCTGGGACAGGGGACAATCAGCCCCAGCATTTT
TRBV11-2,.,TRBJ1-1,.,CASSLQGFDTEAFF,TGTGCCAGCAGCTTACAGGGATTTGACACTGAAGCTTTCTTT
TRBV30,TRBD1,TRBJ2-7,.,CAWSYGRGPNEQYF,TGTGCCTGGAGTTATGGCAGGGGGCCCAACGAGCAGTACTTC
TRBV9,TRBD2,TRBJ2-1,once,CASSVASGSWEADEQFF,TGTGCCAGCAGCGTAGCTAGCGGGAGTTGGGAGGCCGATGAGCAGTTCTTC
TRBV11-2,TRBD2,TRBJ2-3,.,CASSLVLAGARDTQYF,TGTGCCAGCAGCTTAGTCCTAGCGGGAGCTCGAGATACGCAGTATTTT
TRBV27,.,TRBJ2-1,.,CASRYTSFNEQFF,TGTGCCAGCAGATACACCTCCTTCAATGAGCAGTTCTTC
TRBV6-1,.,TRBJ1-1,.,CASSDPGQANTEAFF,TGTGCCAGCAGTGATCCGGGACAAGCCAACACTGAAGCTTTCTTT
TRBV28,TRBD2,TRBJ2-7,.,CASSLLAGGGYEQYF,TGTGCCAGCAGTTTATTGGCGGGAGGCGGTTACGAGCAGTACTTC
TRBV4-1,.,TRBJ1-5,once,CASSQERSDSNQPQHF,TGCGCCAGCAGCCAAGAAAGGTCCGATAGCAATCAGCCCCAGCATTTT
TRBV28,TRBD2,TRBJ2-7,.,CASSRSRDYYEQYF,TGTGCCAGCAGCCGATCCCGGGACTACTACGAGCAGTACTTC
TRBV28,.,TRBJ1-1,.,CASRKVGNTEAFF,TGTGCCAGCCGCAAGGTTGGGAACACTGAAGCTTTCTTT
TRBV25-1,.,TRBJ2-3,.,CASRRVPPDTQYF,TGTGCCAGCAGACGGGTCCCACCAGATACGCAGTATTTT
TRBV28,TRBD1,TRBJ1-5,.,CASRFTGGGNQPQHF,TGTGCCAGCAGGTTCACAGGGGGCGGAAATCAGCCCCAGCATTTT
TRBV19,.,TRBJ2-7,.,CASSIFHPYEQYF,TGTGCCAGTAGTATCTTCCATCCCTACGAGCAGTACTTC
TRBV13,.,TRBJ2-7,.,CASSPRRGTYEQYF,TGTGCCAGCAGCCCGCGCCGGGGGACTTACGAGCAGTACTTC
TRBV13,.,TRBJ2-2,.,CASSPGLSNTGELFF,TGTGCCAGCAGCCCGGGACTTTCGAACACCGGGGAGCTGTTTTTT
TRBV28,.,TRBJ2-1,.,CASSLSGPFNEQFF,TGTGCCAGCAGTTTGTCGGGGCCTTTCAATGAGCAGTTCTTC
TRBV19,TRBD1,TRBJ2-3,.,CASTTGGLDTQYF,TGTGCCAGTACGACAGGGGGCCTGGATACGCAGTATTTT
TRBV9,.,TRBJ2-5,.,CASSAPTAGGVRVGQETQYF,TGTGCCAGCAGCGCCCCTACGGCCGGCGGTGTTCGGGTTGGTCAAGAGACCCAGTACTTC
TRBV6-1,TRBD2,TRBJ2-7,.,CASSENPSGSPYEQYF,TGTGCCAGCAGTGAGAACCCTAGCGGGAGTCCCTACGAGCAGTACTTC
TRBV6-6,TRBD1,TRBJ1-5,once,CASSYTGGGGDTQHF,TGTGCCAGCAGTTACACAGGGGGCGGGGGTGATACCCAGCATTTT
TRBV9,.,TRBJ1-2,.,CASSAEADGFFYGYTF,TGTGCCAGCAGCGCCGAGGCGGACGGATTCTTTTATGGCTACACCTTC
TRBV5-4,.,TRBJ1-2,.,CAMDAGAGGYTF,TGTGCGATGGATGCCGGTGCGGGGGGCTACACCTTC
TRBV5-6,.,TRBJ2-5,.,CASSLTPDGETQYF,TGTGCCAGCAGCTTGACCCCAGACGGGGAGACCCAGTACTTC
TRBV7-8,.,TRBJ2-2,.,CASSLALTGELFF,TGTGCCAGCAGCTTAGCATTGACCGGGGAGCTGTTTTTT
TRBV28,.,TRBJ2-5,.,CASSPTPETQYF,TGTGCCAGCAGTCCCACCCCGGAGACCCAGTACTTC
TRBV6-1,.,TRBJ2-7,.,CASSGGAGLFYEQYF,TGTGCCAGCAGTGGAGGGGCAGGATTGTTCTACGAGCAGTACTTC
TRBV19,.,TRBJ2-3,.,CASSILGGASSTDTQYF,TGTGCCAGTAGTATACTTGGAGGCGCCAGCAGCACAGATACGCAGTATTTT
TRBV28,TRBD2,TRBJ2-7,.,CATPGLLELYEQYF,TGTGCCACCCCGGGACTACTCGAGTTATACGAGCAGTACTTC
TRBV9,TRBD1,TRBJ2-7,.,CASSGGQVGPLDEQYF,TGTGCCAGCAGCGGGGGACAGGTAGGGCCACTCGACGAGCAGTACTTC
TRBV21-1,.,TRBJ2-5,.,CASSTRQGDGETQYF,TGTGCCAGCAGCACCCGACAGGGGGACGGAGAGACCCAGTACTTC
TRBV10-1,.,TRBJ2-2,many,CASSEPLSGELFF,TGCGCCAGCAGTGAACCGTTGTCCGGGGAGCTGTTTTTT
TRBV9,.,TRBJ2-1,.,CASSTSGTATYNEQFF,TGTGCCAGCAGCACCAGCGGGACAGCAACCTACAATGAGCAGTTCTTC
TRBV5-5,.,TRBJ2-1,.,CASSLTNEQFF,TGTGCCAGCAGCTTGACGAATGAGCAGTTCTTC
TRBV10-1,.,TRBJ2-2,.,CASSESSGNTGELFF,TGCGCCAGCAGTGAGTCGAGTGGGAACACCGGGGAGCTGTTTTTT
TRBV7-2,TRBD1,TRBJ2-7,.,CASSFGGDRGGEQYF,TGTGCCAGCAGCTTTGGTGGGGACAGGGGAGGGGAGCAGTACTTC
TRBV9,.,TRBJ2-5,once,CASSANRVAGETQYF,TGTGCCAGCAGCGCGAACAGGGTAGCGGGAGAGACCCAGTACTTC
TRBV28,.,TRBJ1-1,once,CASSLGRGTEAFF,TGTGCCAGCAGTTTGGGACGGGGCACTGAAGCTTTCTTT
TRBV5-6,.,TRBJ1-1,.,CASSLGSKAFF,TGTGCCAGCAGCTTGGGGTCGAAAGCTTTCTTT
TRBV28,.,TRBJ2-7,.,CASINPGLPSYEQYF,TGTGCCAGCATTAATCCCGGACTACCCTCCTACGAGCAGTACTTC